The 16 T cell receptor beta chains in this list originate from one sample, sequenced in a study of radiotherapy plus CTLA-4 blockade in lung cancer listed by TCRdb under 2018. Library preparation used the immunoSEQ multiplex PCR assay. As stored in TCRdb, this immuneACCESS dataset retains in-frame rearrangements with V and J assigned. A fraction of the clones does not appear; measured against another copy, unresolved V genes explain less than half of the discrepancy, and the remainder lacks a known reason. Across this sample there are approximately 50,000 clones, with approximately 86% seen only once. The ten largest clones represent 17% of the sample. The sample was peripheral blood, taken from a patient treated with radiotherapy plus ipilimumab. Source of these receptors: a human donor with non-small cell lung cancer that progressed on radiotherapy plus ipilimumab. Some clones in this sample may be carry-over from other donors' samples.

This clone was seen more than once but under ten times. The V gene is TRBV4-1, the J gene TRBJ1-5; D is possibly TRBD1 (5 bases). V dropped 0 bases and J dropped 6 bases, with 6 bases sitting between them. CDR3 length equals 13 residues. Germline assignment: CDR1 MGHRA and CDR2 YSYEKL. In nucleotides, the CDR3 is TGCGCCAGCAGCCAAGAAGGGGTTCAGCCCCAGCATTTT. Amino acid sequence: CASSQEGVQPQHF.

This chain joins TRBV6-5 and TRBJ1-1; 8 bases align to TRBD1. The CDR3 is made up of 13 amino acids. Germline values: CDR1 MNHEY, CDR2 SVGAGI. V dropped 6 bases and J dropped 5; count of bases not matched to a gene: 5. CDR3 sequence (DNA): TGTGCCAGCAGACCTACAGGGGGAACTGAAGCTTTCTTT. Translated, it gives CASRPTGGTEAFF.

The CDR3 nucleotides read TGTGCCAGCAGCTTTAGCGGGATCCCCTACAATGAGCAGTTCTTC. Its protein product is CASSFSGIPYNEQFF. The V and J genes are TRBV13 and TRBJ2-1; 8 nucleotides align to TRBD2. Germline V gene lookup returns CDR1 PRHDT and CDR2 FYEKMQ (reference sequence). This CDR3 has 15 residues. J gave up 2 bases and V 3 bases, and 3 bases lay outside the gene matches.

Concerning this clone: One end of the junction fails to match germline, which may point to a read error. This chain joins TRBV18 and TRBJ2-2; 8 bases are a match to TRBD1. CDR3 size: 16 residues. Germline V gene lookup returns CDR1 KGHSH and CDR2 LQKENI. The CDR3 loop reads CASSPLQGANTGELFF. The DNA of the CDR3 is TGTGCCAGCTCGCCACTACAGGGGGCGAACACCGGGGAGCTGTTTTTT.

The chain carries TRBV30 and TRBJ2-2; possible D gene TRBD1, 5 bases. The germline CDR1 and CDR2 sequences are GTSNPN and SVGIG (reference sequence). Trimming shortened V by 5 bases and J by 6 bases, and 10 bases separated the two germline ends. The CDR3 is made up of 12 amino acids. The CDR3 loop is CAWLGLAGELFF. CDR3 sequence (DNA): TGTGCCTGGCTGGGGCTCGCCGGGGAGCTGTTTTTT.

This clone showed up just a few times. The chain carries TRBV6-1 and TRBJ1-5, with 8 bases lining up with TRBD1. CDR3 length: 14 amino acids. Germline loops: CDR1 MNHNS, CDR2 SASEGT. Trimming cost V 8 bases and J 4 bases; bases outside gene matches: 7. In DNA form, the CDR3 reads TGTGCCAGCGTGAGGACAGGGAGGAATCAGCCCCAGCATTTT. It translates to CASVRTGRNQPQHF.

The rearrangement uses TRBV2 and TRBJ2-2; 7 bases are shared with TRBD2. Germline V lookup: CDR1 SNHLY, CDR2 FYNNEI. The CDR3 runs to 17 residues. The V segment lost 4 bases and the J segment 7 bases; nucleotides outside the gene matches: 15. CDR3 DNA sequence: TGTGCCAGCAGTGGGGTGGGAGTGGCGGGAGTACACGGGGAGCTGTTTTTT. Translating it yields CASSGVGVAGVHGELFF.

The CDR3 spells CASSSDRRNTGELFF. Written as DNA, the CDR3 is TGCGCCAGCAGCTCGGACAGGAGGAACACCGGGGAGCTGTTTTTT. The chain links TRBV5-1 to TRBJ2-2, with 7 bases that match TRBD1. The CDR3 is made up of 15 amino acids. J lost 1 base, V lost 3 bases, and 3 bases had no gene match. Germline assignment: CDR1 SGHRS and CDR2 YFSETQ.

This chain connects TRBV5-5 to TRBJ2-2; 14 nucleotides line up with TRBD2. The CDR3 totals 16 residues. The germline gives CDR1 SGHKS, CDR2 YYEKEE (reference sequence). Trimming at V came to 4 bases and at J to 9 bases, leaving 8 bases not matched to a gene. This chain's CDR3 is CASSTGLAGDGWELFF. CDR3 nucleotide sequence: TGTGCCAGCAGCACGGGACTAGCGGGAGACGGGTGGGAGCTGTTTTTT.

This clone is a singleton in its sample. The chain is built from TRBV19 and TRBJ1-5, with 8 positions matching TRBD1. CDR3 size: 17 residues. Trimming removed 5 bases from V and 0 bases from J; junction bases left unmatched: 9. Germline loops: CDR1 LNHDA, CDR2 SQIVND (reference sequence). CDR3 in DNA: TGTGCCAGTAGTGATTGGACAGGGAGTTATAGCAATCAGCCCCAGCATTTT. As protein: CASSDWTGSYSNQPQHF.

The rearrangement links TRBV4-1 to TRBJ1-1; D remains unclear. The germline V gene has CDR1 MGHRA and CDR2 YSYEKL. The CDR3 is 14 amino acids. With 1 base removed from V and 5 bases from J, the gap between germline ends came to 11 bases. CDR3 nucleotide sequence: TGCGCCAGCAGCCAAGTGGGGAGTTGGACTGAAGCTTTCTTT. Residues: CASSQVGSWTEAFF.

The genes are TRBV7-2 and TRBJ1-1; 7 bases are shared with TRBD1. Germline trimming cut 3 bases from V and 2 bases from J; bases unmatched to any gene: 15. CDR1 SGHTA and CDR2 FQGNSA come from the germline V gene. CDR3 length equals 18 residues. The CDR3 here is CASSFDHELGQSNTEAFF. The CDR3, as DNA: TGTGCCAGCAGCTTTGACCACGAGTTGGGACAGTCTAACACTGAAGCTTTCTTT.

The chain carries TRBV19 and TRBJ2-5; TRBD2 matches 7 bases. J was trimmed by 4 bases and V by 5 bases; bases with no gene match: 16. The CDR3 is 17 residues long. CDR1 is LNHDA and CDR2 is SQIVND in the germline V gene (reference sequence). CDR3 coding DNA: TGTGCCAGTAGTCGTGGCCCCGAGCGGGGCGGGCGAGAGACCCAGTACTTC. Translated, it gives CASSRGPERGGRETQYF.

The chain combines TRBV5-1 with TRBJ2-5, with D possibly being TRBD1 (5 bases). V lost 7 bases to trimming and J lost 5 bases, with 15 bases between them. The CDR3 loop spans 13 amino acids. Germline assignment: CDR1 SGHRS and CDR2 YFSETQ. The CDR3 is CASGLMSGETQYF. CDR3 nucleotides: TGCGCCAGCGGTTTGATGTCAGGGGAGACCCAGTACTTC.

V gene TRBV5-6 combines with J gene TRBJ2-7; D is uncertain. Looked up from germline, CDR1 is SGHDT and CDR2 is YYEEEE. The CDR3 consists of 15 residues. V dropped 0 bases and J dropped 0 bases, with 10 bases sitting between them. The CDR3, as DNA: TGTGCCAGCAGCTTGGTGGGTGGCGGCTCCTACGAGCAGTACTTC. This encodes CASSLVGGGSYEQYF.

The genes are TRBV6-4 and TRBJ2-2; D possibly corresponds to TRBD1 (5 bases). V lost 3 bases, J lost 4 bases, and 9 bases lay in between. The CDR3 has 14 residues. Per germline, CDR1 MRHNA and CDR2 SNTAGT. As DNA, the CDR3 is TGTGCCAGCAGTGAGATGCAGGGCACCGGGGAGCTGTTTTTT. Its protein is CASSEMQGTGELFF.